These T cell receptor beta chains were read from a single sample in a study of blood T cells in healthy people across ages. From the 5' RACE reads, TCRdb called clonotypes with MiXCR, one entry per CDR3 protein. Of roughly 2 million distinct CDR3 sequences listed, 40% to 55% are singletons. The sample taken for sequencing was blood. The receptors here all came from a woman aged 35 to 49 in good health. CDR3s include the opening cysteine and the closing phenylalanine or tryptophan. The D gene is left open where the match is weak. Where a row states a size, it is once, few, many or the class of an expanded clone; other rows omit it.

CDR3: CSGSGGDIDTQYF
DNA: TGCAGCGGTAGCGGGGGGGACATAGATACGCAGTATTTT
D: TRBD2
V: TRBV29-1
J: TRBJ2-3
size: -

CDR3: CASSLSRDSNSYEQYF
DNA: TGTGCCAGCAGTTTGTCTCGGGACAGCAACTCCTACGAGCAGTACTTC
D: TRBD1
V: TRBV28
J: TRBJ2-7
size: -

CDR3: CAISESAGWNQPQHF
DNA: TGTGCCATCAGTGAGTCTGCGGGATGGAATCAGCCCCAGCATTTT
D: -
V: TRBV10-3
J: TRBJ1-5
size: -

CDR3: CASNSTVLPGEQYF
DNA: TGCGCCAGCAACTCGACAGTTTTGCCTGGCGAGCAGTACTTC
D: -
V: TRBV5-1
J: TRBJ2-7
size: -

CDR3: CASGANRGSNQPQHF
DNA: TGTGCCAGCGGCGCTAACAGGGGAAGCAATCAGCCCCAGCATTTT
D: TRBD1
V: TRBV6-1
J: TRBJ1-5
size: few

CDR3: CAISDAGASTEAFF
DNA: TGTGCCATCAGTGACGCAGGGGCTAGCACTGAAGCTTTCTTT
D: -
V: TRBV10-3
J: TRBJ1-1
size: -

CDR3: CASSFRRSGDTEAFF
DNA: TGTGCCAGCAGTTTTCGGAGGTCAGGGGACACTGAAGCTTTCTTT
D: -
V: TRBV12-3/TRBV12-4
J: TRBJ1-1
size: medium-sized

CDR3: CSATLASREQYF
DNA: TGCAGTGCTACTCTAGCTTCGAGGGAGCAGTACTTC
D: -
V: TRBV20-1
J: TRBJ2-4
size: few

CDR3: CSARKRISYNEQFF
DNA: TGCAGTGCTAGAAAGCGGATCTCCTACAATGAGCAGTTCTTC
D: -
V: TRBV20-1
J: TRBJ2-1
size: -

CDR3: CASSQDVEFGNTIYF
DNA: TGTGCCAGCAGCCAAGATGTAGAGTTTGGAAACACCATATATTTT
D: -
V: TRBV4-2
J: TRBJ1-3
size: -

CDR3: CASSRVGDDEQFF
DNA: TGTGCCAGCAGTCGGGTGGGGGATGATGAGCAGTTCTTC
D: -
V: TRBV12-3/TRBV12-4
J: TRBJ2-1
size: -